Ten or more counts support the clone carrying this T cell receptor beta chain. Time point defined: patch test 2, 6 weeks after DPC sensitization. As to treatment: therapeutic diphenylcyclopropenone sensitization with weekly scalp DPC. CDR1 and CDR2 from the germline V gene are SGHRS and YFSETQ. The CDR3 has 14 amino acids. V gave up 0 bases and J gave up 3 bases, with 10 bases separating them. This entry is derived from a study of human T cells and chemical hapten exposure. TCRdb reprocessed the RACE reads with MiXCR, giving one entry per CDR3 protein. The sample has 80,000 to 100,000 distinct CDR3 sequences, about 10% seen once.

Sequenced material: whole blood, taken in connection with sensitization to the hapten diphenylcyclopropenone (DPC). This sequence was found in a woman aged 45-65 years with alopecia areata. Some clones in this sample may be carry-over from other donors' samples. The chain links TRBV5-1 to TRBJ2-7; D assignment may be TRBD1 or TRBD2 (5 bases each). The CDR3 here is CASSLEGAGYEQYF. The CDR3 nucleotides are TGCGCCAGCAGCTTGGAAGGGGCGGGCTACGAGCAGTACTTC.